Listed below are T cell receptor beta chains from one sample, sequenced in a study of cytomegalovirus exposure and HLA in healthy donors. The repertoire was sequenced with immunoSEQ multiplex PCR; TCRdb's copy has only in-frame clones and lacks some. In the table there are about 130,000 clones, over 9.5% of which are singletons. The sequencing input was PBMCs. These receptors were obtained from a woman aged 18-29 years in good health and CMV-seropositive. The CDR3 runs from the conserved cysteine through the conserved F or W. Some rows have no size entry. The others give once, few or many, or a class for an expanded clone.

clone_size: few; v_call: TRBV10-1; cdr3_aa: CASARERSYEQYF
clone_size: .; v_call: TRBV5-6; cdr3_aa: CASSFGSRLGASQPQHF
clone_size: .; v_call: TRBV6-5; cdr3_aa: CASSQGFRSEQYF
clone_size: .; v_call: TRBV4-1; cdr3_aa: CASSQDSPLVETQYF
clone_size: few; v_call: TRBV30; cdr3_aa: CAGGPGQGYEQYF
clone_size: .; v_call: TRBV18; cdr3_aa: CASSPRGGGYYEQYF
clone_size: few; v_call: TRBV7-3; cdr3_aa: CASRRDSLYNEQFF
clone_size: .; v_call: TRBV6-1; cdr3_aa: CASTISYNSPLHF
clone_size: once; v_call: TRBV28; cdr3_aa: CASSETGSPLHF
clone_size: .; v_call: TRBV28; cdr3_aa: CASPPPGQESGNTIYF
clone_size: .; v_call: TRBV6-1; cdr3_aa: CASSELAGGPGELFF
clone_size: few; v_call: TRBV4-2; cdr3_aa: CASSQAMTSGNEQYF
clone_size: few; v_call: TRBV6-5; cdr3_aa: CASGSGYTGELFF
clone_size: .; v_call: TRBV28; cdr3_aa: CASSSAGNGNTIYF
clone_size: few; v_call: TRBV15; cdr3_aa: CATSSLDLAGSQETQYF
clone_size: .; v_call: TRBV28; cdr3_aa: CASRGTGGDTYGYTF
clone_size: .; v_call: TRBV28; cdr3_aa: CASRQGADEQYF
clone_size: .; v_call: TRBV30; cdr3_aa: CAWNPGVGKLFF
clone_size: .; v_call: TRBV30; cdr3_aa: CAWDYGSSYNSPLHF
clone_size: .; v_call: TRBV4-1; cdr3_aa: CASSQEYSGANVLTF
clone_size: once; v_call: TRBV5-1; cdr3_aa: CASSLAVAGETQYF
clone_size: few; v_call: TRBV28; cdr3_aa: CASSIGGSTDTQYF
clone_size: few; v_call: TRBV29-1; cdr3_aa: CSVAVISTEAFF
clone_size: few; v_call: TRBV27; cdr3_aa: CASSLSGTNEKLFF
clone_size: .; v_call: TRBV18; cdr3_aa: CASSRAGGNTEAFF
clone_size: few; v_call: TRBV2; cdr3_aa: CASSELAGGGGTQYF
clone_size: .; v_call: TRBV7-9; cdr3_aa: CASSLRRGGNTGELFF
clone_size: .; v_call: TRBV30; cdr3_aa: CAWSVGGQRETQYF
clone_size: .; v_call: TRBV6-6; cdr3_aa: CASSGEGGPVKQPQHF
clone_size: .; v_call: TRBV5-5; cdr3_aa: CASSFELYNEQFF
clone_size: .; v_call: TRBV7-2; cdr3_aa: CASSSSPYGYTF
clone_size: .; v_call: TRBV12-5; cdr3_aa: CASGFSEQFF
clone_size: .; v_call: TRBV30; cdr3_aa: CAWTSLLNIQYF
clone_size: few; v_call: TRBV6-6; cdr3_aa: CASSRTSGKYEQFF
clone_size: .; v_call: TRBV21-1; cdr3_aa: CASSIDRVLAEQYF
clone_size: .; v_call: TRBV30; cdr3_aa: CAWSFGTDAYEQYF
clone_size: .; v_call: TRBV28; cdr3_aa: CASSLGGGQGVSGELFF
clone_size: few; v_call: TRBV20-1; cdr3_aa: CSGLANEQFF
clone_size: .; v_call: TRBV25-1; cdr3_aa: CASSELGGETHYNEQFF
clone_size: .; v_call: TRBV29-1; cdr3_aa: CSVAANEQFF
clone_size: .; v_call: TRBV30; cdr3_aa: CAWRGVYGEKLFF
clone_size: .; v_call: TRBV6-6; cdr3_aa: CASSSLTRDSQYF
clone_size: .; v_call: TRBV4-1; cdr3_aa: CASSQYRSFQGSYEQYF
clone_size: few; v_call: TRBV27; cdr3_aa: CASSLNSYNEQFF
clone_size: .; v_call: TRBV14; cdr3_aa: CASSRGLAEITDTQYF
clone_size: .; v_call: TRBV6-5; cdr3_aa: CASSYTWTGDQPQHF
clone_size: .; v_call: TRBV5-1; cdr3_aa: CASSYRTGDAQDTQYF
clone_size: few; v_call: TRBV14; cdr3_aa: CASSQYAAGTQYF
clone_size: .; v_call: TRBV5-1; cdr3_aa: CASSLADKSYQETQYF
clone_size: .; v_call: TRBV7-8; cdr3_aa: CASSLDRNEQYF
clone_size: .; v_call: TRBV5-1; cdr3_aa: CASSGGGSPSNEQFF
clone_size: .; v_call: TRBV5-1; cdr3_aa: CASSAGLGMNSGNTIYF
clone_size: few; v_call: TRBV2; cdr3_aa: CASTLGRGTEAFF
clone_size: few; v_call: TRBV5-6; cdr3_aa: CASNTDGLEGGVETQYF
clone_size: .; v_call: TRBV9; cdr3_aa: CASSSTQTSGTYNEQFF
clone_size: .; v_call: TRBV7-3; cdr3_aa: CASSLTGVTYNEQFF
clone_size: few; v_call: TRBV6-6; cdr3_aa: CASMGGLGSYNEQFF
clone_size: .; v_call: TRBV5-1; cdr3_aa: CASSIQTSGRKGEETQYF
clone_size: few; v_call: TRBV27; cdr3_aa: CASSFGTSGLTDTQYF